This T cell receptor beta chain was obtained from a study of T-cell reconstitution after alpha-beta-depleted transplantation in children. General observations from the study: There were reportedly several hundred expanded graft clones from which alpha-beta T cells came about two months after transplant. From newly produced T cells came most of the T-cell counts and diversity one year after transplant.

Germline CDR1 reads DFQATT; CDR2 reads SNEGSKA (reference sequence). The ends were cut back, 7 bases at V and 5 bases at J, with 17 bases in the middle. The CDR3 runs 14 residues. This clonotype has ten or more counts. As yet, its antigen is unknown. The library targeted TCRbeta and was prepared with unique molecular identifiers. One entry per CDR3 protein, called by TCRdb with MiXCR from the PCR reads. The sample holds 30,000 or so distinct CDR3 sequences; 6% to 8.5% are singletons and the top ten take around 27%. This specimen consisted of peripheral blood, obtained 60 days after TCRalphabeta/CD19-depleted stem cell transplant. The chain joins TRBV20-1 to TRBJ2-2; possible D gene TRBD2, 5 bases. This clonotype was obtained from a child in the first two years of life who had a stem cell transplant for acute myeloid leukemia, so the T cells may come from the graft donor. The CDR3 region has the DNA TGCAGTGTAAGGAGCAGGAGGAATACCGGGGAGCTGTTTTTT. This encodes CSVRSRRNTGELFF.